The source of this T cell receptor beta chain is a study of spatial heterogeneity in lung cancer. Unique molecular identifiers, one per molecule, were present on every TCR cDNA molecule. In TCRdb, the 5' RACE reads were re-called with MiXCR into one record per CDR3 protein. This sample carries 30,000 to 40,000 distinct CDR3 sequences, approximately 5.6% of them seen once, and the ten largest clones take about a quarter. Indicated time point: sample taken at primary tumor resection. Samples were donated by 72 untreated early-stage non-small cell lung cancer patients. This clonotype appeared a few times. The CDR3 has 12 residues. The V gene lost 6 bases and the J gene lost 13 bases, with 13 bases spanning the gap. Germline CDR1 and CDR2: MNHEY and SVGAGI.

The origin of this receptor is a female donor with early-stage non-small cell lung cancer. The chain is built from TRBV6-5 and TRBJ1-6, with D unresolved. This specimen consisted of PBMCs, obtained at surgery. DNA for the CDR3: TGTGCCAGCAGCTCATCCCTGGGGCCCCTCCACTTT. Protein: CASSSSLGPLHF.